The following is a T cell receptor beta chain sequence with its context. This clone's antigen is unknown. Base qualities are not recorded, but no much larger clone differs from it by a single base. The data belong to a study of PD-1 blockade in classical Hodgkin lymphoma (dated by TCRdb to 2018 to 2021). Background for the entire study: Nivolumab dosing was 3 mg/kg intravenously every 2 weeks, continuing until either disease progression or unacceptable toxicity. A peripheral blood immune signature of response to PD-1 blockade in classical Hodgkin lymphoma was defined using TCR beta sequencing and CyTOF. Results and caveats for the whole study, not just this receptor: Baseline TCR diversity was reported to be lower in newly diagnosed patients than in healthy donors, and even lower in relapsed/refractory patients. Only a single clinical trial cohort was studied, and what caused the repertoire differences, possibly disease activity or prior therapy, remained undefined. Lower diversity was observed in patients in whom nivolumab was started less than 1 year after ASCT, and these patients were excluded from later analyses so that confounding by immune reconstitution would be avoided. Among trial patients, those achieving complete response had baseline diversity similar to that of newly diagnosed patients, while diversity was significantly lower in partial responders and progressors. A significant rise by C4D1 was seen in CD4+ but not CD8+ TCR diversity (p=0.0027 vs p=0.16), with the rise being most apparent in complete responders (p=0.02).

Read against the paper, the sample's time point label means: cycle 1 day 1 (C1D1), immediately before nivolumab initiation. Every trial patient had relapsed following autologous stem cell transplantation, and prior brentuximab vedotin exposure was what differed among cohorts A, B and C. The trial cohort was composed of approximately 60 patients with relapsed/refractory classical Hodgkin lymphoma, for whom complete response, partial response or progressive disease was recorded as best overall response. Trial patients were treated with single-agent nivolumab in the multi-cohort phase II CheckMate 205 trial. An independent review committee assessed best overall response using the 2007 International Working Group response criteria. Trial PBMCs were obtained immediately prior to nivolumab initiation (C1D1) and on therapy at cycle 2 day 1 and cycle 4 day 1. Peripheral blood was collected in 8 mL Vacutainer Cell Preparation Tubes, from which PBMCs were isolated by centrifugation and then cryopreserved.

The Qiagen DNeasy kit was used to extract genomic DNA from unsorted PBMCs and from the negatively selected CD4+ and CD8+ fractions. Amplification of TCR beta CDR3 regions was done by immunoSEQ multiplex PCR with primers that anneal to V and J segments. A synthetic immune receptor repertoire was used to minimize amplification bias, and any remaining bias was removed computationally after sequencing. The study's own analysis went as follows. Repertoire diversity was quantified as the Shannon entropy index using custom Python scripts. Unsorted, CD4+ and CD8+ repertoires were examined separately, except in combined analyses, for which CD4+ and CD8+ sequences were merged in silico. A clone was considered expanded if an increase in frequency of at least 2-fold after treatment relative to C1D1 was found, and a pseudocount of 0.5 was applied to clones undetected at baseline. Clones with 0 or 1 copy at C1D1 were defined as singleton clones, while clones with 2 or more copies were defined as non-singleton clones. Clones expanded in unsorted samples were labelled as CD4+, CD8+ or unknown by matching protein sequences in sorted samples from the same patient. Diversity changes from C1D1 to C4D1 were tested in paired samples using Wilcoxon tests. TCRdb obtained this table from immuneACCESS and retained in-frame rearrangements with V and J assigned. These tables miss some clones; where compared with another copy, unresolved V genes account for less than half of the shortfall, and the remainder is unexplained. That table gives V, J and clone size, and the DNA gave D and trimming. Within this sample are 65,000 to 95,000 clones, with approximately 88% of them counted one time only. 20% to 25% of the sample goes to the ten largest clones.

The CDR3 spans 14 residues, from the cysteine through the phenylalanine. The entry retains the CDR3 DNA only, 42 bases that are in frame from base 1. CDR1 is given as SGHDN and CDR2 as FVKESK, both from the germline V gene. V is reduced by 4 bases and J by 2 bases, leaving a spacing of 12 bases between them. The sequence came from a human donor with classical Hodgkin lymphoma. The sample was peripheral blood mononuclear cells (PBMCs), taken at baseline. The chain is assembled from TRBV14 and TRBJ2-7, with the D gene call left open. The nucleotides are TGTGCCAGCAGCCCACTGGAAACCCCCTACGAGCAGTACTTC. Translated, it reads CASSPLETPYEQYF.